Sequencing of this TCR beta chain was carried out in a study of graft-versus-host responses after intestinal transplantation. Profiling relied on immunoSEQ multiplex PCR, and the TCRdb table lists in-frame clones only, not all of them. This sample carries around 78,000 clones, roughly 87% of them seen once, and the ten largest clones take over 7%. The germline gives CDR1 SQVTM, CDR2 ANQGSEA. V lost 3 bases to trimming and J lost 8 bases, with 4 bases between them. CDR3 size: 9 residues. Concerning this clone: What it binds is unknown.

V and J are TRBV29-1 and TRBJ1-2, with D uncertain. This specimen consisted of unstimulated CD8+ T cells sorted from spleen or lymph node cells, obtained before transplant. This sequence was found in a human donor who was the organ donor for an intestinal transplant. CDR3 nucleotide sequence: TGCAGCGTTGAGTGGGGCTACACCTTC. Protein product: CSVEWGYTF.